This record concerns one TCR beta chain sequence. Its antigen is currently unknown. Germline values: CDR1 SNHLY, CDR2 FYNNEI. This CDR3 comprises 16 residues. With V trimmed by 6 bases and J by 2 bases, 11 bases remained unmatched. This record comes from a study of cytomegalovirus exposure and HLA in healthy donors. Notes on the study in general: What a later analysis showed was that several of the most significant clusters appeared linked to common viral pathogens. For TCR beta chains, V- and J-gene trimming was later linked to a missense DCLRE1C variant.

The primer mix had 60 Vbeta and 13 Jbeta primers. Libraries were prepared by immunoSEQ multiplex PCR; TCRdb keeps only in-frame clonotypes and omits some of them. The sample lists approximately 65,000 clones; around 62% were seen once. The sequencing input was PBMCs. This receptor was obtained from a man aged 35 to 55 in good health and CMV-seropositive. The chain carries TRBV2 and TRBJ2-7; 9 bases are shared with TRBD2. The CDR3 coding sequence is TGTGCCAGCAGAATTGGCGGGGGGGCGGGGGCCTACGAGCAGTACTTC. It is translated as CASRIGGGAGAYEQYF.